This T cell receptor (beta chain) came from a study of Ad26.COV2.S vaccination and SARS-CoV-2 variants. Specified treatment: around 19 received Ad26.COV2.S at low or high dose, single or two shots; about 5 received placebo; per-sample allocation not given. Following the first vaccine or placebo injection, samples were taken on day 63. V lost 1 base to trimming and J lost 0 bases, with 6 bases between them. The germline V gene has CDR1 SGHTA and CDR2 FQGNSA. The CDR3 contains 15 residues. Study-level results: There was a possibility that the TCR breadth and depth analyses underestimated total T cell responses.

Here immunoSEQ multiplex PCR was the method, and the copy in TCRdb shows in-frame clones only, minus some. Of hundreds of thousands of clones listed, 70% to 90% are singletons. About this clone itself: Its antigen is unknown.

The sequence was collected from a person aged 18-65 years who received the Ad26.COV2.S COVID-19 vaccine or a placebo. The sequencing used peripheral blood, collected in a trial of Ad26.COV2.S vaccine versus placebo. The chain links TRBV7-2 to TRBJ2-2; possibly TRBD2 for D (5 bases). The CDR3 sequence: CASSLVSANTGELFF. The CDR3, as DNA: TGTGCCAGCAGCTTAGTTAGCGCGAACACCGGGGAGCTGTTTTTT.